Below, one TCR beta chain is given with its context. Its binding antigen is unknown. Base qualities are not provided; no much larger clone lies one nucleotide away. The data were taken from a study of OX40 agonist ivuxolimab in advanced cancers. A note on the overall study: Ivuxolimab was an agonistic, fully human IgG2 monoclonal antibody directed against OX40 (CD134), a costimulatory receptor. Patients were allowed to have had prior anti-PD-1, anti-PD-L1 or anti-CTLA-4 therapy, and roughly two fifths of the dose-escalation patients had been treated with checkpoint inhibitors. Partial responses were achieved by three dose-escalation patients, of whom one had hepatocellular carcinoma and two had cutaneous melanoma. Of the approximately 50 dose-escalation patients, hepatocellular carcinoma was present in roughly 19, melanoma in approximately 15, renal cell carcinoma in 9 and head and neck cancer in 9. The paper reports the monotherapy dose-escalation portion (N of about 47 patients) of the phase I ivuxolimab trial. In the dose-escalation cohort, roughly 82% of patients were male, and the mean age was approximately 60 years with a range of roughly 20 to 80. The purpose of peripheral TCRbeta sequencing was to test whether ivuxolimab changed TCR sequence diversity and led to clonal T-cell expansion. Intravenous ivuxolimab was administered to patients every 2 weeks at six dose levels: 0.01, 0.1, 0.3, 1.5, 3 and 10 mg/kg.

Genomic DNA was isolated from the sorted cells so that the TCRbeta CDR3 region could be sequenced. TCRbeta CDR3 regions were sequenced using the immunoSEQ Assay. Sourced from immuneACCESS, this table was stored by TCRdb with only in-frame sequences that have V and J called. A share of the clones is absent; for the studies checked, an unresolved V gene accounts for under half, and the remainder has no known explanation. Here the sample has 54,000 or so clones; 84% occur a single time. The top ten clones comprise approximately 2% of the sample. Here is what the overall study found, with its caveats: Low levels of normalized T-cell clonal expansion were also seen in some nonresponding patients. Which antigens the clonally expanded peripheral T cells were specific for was not determined. At doses of 0.1 to 3.0 mg/kg, clonal expansion of both CD4+ and CD8+ blood T cells was observed from baseline to week 6. After ivuxolimab, more expanded clones were found on average in CD8+ T cells than in CD4+ T cells. Partial responders in the 0.1-3.0 mg/kg groups had among the lowest normalized peripheral clonal expansion, especially among CD8+ T cells.

Its CDR3 holds 14 amino acids, cysteine through phenylalanine. Only CDR3 DNA is held: 42 bases, read in frame from base 1. Sequences SNHLY (CDR1) and FYNNEI (CDR2) are obtained from the germline V gene. Trimming costs V 6 bases and J 7 bases, and their ends lie 19 bases apart. The trial excluded patients who had a history of autoimmune disease or who were on systemic immunosuppression. Peripheral blood for TCR sequencing was collected from all dose cohorts at baseline, on cycle 4 day 1, and on cycle 7 day 1. Samples came from an open-label, multicenter, first-in-human phase I dose-escalation trial of ivuxolimab. The trial enrolled adults with locally advanced or metastatic head and neck squamous cell, hepatocellular, melanoma or renal cell carcinoma. Before TCR sequencing, CD4+ T cells and CD8+ T cells were sorted from peripheral blood as separate populations.

This sequence was found in an adult with an advanced solid tumor such as melanoma, head and neck, liver or kidney cancer. The rearrangement joined TRBV2 to TRBJ2-7, and the D gene may be TRBD1, 6 bases matching. The sequencing here drew on CD4+ or CD8+ T cells sorted from blood, taken in a trial of the OX40 agonist ivuxolimab. The CDR3 sequence is CASRALVGAFEQYF. The base sequence is TGTGCCAGCAGGGCTTTAGTGGGGGCCTTTGAGCAGTACTTC.